This TCR beta chain appears in the sequencing data of a study of Graves' ophthalmopathy and Graves' hyperthyroidism. PBMCs were obtained from 8 to 10 ml of fresh peripheral blood. This clonotype was counted many times. The authors amplified TCR beta CDR3 regions from RNA transcripts. Scientists carried out first-round RT-PCR using HTBI primers and then a second-round multiplex PCR. Each CDR3 protein gets one entry after TCRdb re-called the multiplex PCR reads with MiXCR. The sample shows about 390,000 distinct CDR3 sequences, less than 20% of them seen only once. Germline loops: CDR1 PRHDT, CDR2 FYEKMQ (reference sequence). CDR3 length equals 14 residues. Trimming at V came to 4 bases and at J to 8 bases, leaving 5 bases not matched to a gene.

This sequence joins TRBV13 and TRBJ1-6; 7 bases match TRBD1. The source of this sequence is a young woman with stable Graves' hyperthyroidism. What was sequenced was peripheral blood. The DNA of the CDR3 is TGTGCCAGCAGCTCCCGGGACAGACATTCACCCCTCCACTTT. It codes for CASSSRDRHSPLHF. Full variable domain (missing parts from reference TRBV13 and TRBJ1-6): AAGVIQSPRHLIKEKRETATLKCYPIPRHDTVYWYQQGPGQDPQFLISFYEKMQSDKGSIPDRFSAQQFSDYHSELNMSSLELGDSALYFCASSSRDRHSPLHFGNGTRLTVT.